This TCR beta chain appears in the sequencing data of a study of type 1 and type 2 diabetes patients. Overall study context: Across the study, around 20 million paired-end reads were produced.

To note about this clonotype: The antigen is undetermined.

Amplification started from genomic DNA. The TCR beta CDR3 region was amplified using 30 forward and 13 reverse primers. MiXCR was run by TCRdb on the multiplex PCR reads, yielding one entry per CDR3 protein. The sample carries around 300,000 distinct CDR3 sequences, over 45% recorded once. The CDR3 totals 14 residues. The V end was cut by 6 bases, the J end by 2 bases, with 13 bases between. Study-wide results and caveats: In type 2 diabetes, highly-expanded CD4+ clones took a median 3.9% of reads. Age and gender were not matched between study groups, possibly biasing interpretation.

Each diabetic donor fulfilled classification criteria for either type 1 or type 2. V and J are TRBV12-3 or TRBV12-4 and TRBJ1-2; TRBD1 is a possible D gene (5 bases). Sequencing input: peripheral blood mononuclear cells (PBMCs). The clonotype comes from a man younger than 30 with type 2 diabetes. CDR3 sequence: CASRNSGRNYGYTF. CDR3 nucleotides: TGTGCCAGCAGAAACTCGGGACGGAACTATGGCTACACCTTC.